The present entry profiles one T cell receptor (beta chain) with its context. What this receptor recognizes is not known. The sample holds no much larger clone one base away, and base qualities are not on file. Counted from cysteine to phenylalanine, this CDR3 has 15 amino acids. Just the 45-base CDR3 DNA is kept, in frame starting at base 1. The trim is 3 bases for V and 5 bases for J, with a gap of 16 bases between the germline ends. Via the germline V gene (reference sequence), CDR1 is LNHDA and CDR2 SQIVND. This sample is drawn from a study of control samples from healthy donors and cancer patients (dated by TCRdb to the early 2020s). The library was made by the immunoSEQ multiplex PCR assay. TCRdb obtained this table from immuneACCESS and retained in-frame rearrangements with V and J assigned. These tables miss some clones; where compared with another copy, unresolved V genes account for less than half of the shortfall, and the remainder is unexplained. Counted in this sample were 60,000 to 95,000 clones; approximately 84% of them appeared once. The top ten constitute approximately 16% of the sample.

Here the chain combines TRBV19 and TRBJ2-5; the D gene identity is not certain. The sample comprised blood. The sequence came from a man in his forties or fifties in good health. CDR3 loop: CASSIEVDAGETQYF. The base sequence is TGTGCCAGTAGTATCGAGGTAGACGCCGGCGAGACCCAGTACTTC.